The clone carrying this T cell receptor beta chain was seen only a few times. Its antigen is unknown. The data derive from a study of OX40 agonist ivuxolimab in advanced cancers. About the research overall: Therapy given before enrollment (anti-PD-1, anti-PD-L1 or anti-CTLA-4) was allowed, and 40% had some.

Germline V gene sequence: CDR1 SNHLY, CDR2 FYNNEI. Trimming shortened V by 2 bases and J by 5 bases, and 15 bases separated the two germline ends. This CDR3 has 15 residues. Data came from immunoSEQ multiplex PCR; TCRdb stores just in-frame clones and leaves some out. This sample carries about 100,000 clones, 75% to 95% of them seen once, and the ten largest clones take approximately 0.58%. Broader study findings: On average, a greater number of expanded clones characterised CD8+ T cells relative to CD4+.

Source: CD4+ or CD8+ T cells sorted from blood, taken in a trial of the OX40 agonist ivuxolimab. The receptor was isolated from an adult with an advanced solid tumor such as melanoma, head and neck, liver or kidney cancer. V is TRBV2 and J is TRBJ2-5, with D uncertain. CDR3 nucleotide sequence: TGTGCCAGCAGTGAATTAGGTACGGCCGCGGAGACCCAGTACTTC. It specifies CASSELGTAAETQYF.